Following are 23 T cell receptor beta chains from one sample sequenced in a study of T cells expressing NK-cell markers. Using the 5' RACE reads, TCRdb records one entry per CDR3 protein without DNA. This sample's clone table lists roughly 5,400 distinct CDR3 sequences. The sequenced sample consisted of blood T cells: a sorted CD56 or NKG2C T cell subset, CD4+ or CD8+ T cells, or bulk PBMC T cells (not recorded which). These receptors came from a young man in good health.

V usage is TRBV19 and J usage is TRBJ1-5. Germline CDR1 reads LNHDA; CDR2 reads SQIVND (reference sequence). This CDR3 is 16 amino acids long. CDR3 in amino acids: CASTPDGGAGYQPQHF. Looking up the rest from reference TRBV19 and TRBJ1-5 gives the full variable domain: DGGITQSPKYLFRKEGQNVTLSCEQNLNHDAMYWYRQDPGQGLRLIYYSQIVNDFQKGDIAEGYSVSREKKESFPLTVTSAQKNPTAFYLCASTPDGGAGYQPQHFGDGTRLSIL.

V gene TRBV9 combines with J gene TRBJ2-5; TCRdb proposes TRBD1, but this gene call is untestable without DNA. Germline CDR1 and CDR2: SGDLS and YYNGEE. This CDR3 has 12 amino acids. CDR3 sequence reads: CASSATPRTQYF.

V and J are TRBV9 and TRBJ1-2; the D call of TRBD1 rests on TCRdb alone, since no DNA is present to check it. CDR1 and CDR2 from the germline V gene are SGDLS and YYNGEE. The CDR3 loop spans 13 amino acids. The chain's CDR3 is CASSGQGNYGYTF.

The CDR3 sequence is CASAGGGQGAAQYF. The chain combines TRBV12-3 or TRBV12-4 with TRBJ2-3; there is no DNA to check the TCRdb D call of TRBD1. The CDR3 loop spans 14 amino acids.

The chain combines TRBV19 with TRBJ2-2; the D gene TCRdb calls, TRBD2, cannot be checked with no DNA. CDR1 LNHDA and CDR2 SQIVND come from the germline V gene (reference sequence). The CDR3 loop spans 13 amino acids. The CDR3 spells CASSSRRTGELFF.

The CDR3 here is CATSRVPGRSYGYTF. This rearrangement joins TRBV15 to TRBJ1-2; without DNA, the TCRdb call of TRBD1 cannot be checked. Germline V gene sequence: CDR1 LNHNV, CDR2 YYDKDF (reference sequence). The CDR3 runs 15 residues.

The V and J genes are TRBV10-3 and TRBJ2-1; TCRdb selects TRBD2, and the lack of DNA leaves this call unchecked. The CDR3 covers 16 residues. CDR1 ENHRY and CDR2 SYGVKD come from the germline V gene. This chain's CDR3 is CAISGDRDYSYNEQFF.

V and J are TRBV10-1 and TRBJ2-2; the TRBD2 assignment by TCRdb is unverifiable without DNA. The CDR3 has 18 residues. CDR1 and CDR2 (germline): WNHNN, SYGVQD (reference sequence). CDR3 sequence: CASSDTGAGGPISRELFF.

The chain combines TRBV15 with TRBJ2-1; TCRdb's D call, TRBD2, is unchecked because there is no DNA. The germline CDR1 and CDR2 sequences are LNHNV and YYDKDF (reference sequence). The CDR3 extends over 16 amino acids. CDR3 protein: CATSRSPEGGSDEQFF. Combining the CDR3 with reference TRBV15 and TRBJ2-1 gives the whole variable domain DAMVIQNPRYQVTQFGKPVTLSCSQTLNHNVMYWYQQKSSQAPKLLFHYYDKDFNNEADTPDNFQSRRPNTSFCFLDIRSPGLGDTAMYLCATSRSPEGGSDEQFFGPGTRLTVL.

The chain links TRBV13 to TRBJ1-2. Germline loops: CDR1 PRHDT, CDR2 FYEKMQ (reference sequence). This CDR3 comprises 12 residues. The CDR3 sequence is CASSSQTQIQTF.

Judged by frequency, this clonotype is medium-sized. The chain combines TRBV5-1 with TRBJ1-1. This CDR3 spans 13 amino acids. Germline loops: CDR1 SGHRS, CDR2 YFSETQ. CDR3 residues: CASSTQVNTEAFF. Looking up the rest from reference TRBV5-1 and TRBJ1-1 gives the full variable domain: KAGVTQTPRYLIKTRGQQVTLSCSPISGHRSVSWYQQTPGQGLQFLFEYFSETQRNKGNFPGRFSGRQFSNSRSEMNVSTLELGDSALYLCASSTQVNTEAFFGQGTRLTVV.

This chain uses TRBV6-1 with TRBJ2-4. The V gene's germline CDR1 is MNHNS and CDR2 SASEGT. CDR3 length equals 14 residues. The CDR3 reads CASSEGVAKNIQYF.

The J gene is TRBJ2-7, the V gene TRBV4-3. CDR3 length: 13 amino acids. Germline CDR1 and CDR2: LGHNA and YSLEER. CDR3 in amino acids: CASSRWVFYEQYF.

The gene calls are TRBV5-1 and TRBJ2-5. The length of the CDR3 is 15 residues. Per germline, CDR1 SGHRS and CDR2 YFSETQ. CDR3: CASRWGSLGQETQYF.

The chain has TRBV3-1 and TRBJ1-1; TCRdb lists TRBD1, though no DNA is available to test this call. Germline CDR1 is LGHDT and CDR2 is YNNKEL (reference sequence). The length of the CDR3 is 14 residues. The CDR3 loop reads CASNSQGGNTEAFF.

The CDR3 loop reads CATSAEGLAGAGELFF. The chain joins TRBV24-1 to TRBJ2-2; TCRdb calls TRBD2, which cannot be checked without DNA. The CDR3 extends over 16 amino acids. CDR1 is KGHDR and CDR2 is SFDVKD in the germline V gene.

CDR3 sequence reads: CASSQGAVGYTF. The rearrangement joins TRBV7-2 to TRBJ1-2; without DNA, the TCRdb call of TRBD1 cannot be checked. The CDR3 is 12 amino acids. Germline V gene sequence: CDR1 SGHTA, CDR2 FQGNSA.

This chain's CDR3 is CASSIVAAGTDTQYF. This chain connects TRBV12-3 or TRBV12-4 to TRBJ2-3; lacking DNA, the TRBD2 call made by TCRdb goes unchecked. The CDR3 loop spans 15 amino acids.

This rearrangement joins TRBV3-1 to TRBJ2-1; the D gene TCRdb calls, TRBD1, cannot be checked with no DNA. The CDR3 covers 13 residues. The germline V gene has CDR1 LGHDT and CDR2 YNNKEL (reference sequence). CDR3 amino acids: CASSQEDGRGQFF.

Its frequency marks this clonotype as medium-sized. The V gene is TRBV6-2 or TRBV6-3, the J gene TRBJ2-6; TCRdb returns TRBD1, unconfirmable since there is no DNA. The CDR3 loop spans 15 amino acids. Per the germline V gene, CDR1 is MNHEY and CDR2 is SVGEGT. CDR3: CASSTGGTGANVLTF.

CDR3 amino acids: CASSLVAGIETQYF. The rearrangement joins TRBV12-3 or TRBV12-4 to TRBJ2-5. This CDR3 comprises 14 residues.

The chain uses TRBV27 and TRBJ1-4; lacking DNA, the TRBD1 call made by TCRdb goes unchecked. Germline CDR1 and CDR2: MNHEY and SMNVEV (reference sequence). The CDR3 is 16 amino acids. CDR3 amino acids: CASSPYEGGTNEKLFF.

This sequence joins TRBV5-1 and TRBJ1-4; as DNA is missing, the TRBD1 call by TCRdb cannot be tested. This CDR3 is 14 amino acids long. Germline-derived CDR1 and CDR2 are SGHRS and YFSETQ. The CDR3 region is CASSLTGGEEKLFF. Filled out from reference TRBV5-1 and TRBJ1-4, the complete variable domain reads KAGVTQTPRYLIKTRGQQVTLSCSPISGHRSVSWYQQTPGQGLQFLFEYFSETQRNKGNFPGRFSGRQFSNSRSEMNVSTLELGDSALYLCASSLTGGEEKLFFGSGTQLSVL.